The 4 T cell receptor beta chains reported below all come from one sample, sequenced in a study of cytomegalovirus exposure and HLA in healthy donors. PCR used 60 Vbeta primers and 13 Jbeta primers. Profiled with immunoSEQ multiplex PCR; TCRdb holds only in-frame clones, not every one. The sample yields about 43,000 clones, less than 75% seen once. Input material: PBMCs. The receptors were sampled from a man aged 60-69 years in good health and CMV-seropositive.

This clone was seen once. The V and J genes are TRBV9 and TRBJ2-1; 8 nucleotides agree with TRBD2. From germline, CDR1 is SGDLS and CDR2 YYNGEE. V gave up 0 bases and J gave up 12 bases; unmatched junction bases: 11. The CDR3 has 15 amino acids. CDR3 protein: CASSVDLAGLGGQFF. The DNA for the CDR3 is TGTGCCAGCAGCGTAGATCTAGCGGGCTTAGGTGGGCAGTTCTTC.

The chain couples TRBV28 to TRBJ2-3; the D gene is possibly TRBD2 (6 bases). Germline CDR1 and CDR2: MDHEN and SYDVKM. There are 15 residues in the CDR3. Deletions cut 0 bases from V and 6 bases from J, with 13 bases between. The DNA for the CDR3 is TGTGCCAGCAGTTTATGGGTGGAGGGCCAGGATACGCAGTATTTT. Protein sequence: CASSLWVEGQDTQYF.

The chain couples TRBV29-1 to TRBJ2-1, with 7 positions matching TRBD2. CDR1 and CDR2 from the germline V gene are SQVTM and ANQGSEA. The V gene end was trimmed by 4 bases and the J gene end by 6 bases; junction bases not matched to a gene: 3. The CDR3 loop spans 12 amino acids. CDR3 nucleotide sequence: TGCAGCGTTGGCCTAGCGGTCAATGAGCAGTTCTTC. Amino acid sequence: CSVGLAVNEQFF.

The CDR3 here is CASSLDRPRTQYF. The CDR3 coding sequence is TGTGCCAGCAGCTTAGACAGGCCCCGGACCCAGTACTTC. The V and J genes are TRBV5-4 and TRBJ2-5, with D possibly being TRBD1 (6 bases). This CDR3 has 13 residues. Trimming pared 2 bases from V and 7 bases from J, leaving 12 bases between. From germline, CDR1 is SGHNT and CDR2 YYREEE (reference sequence). The full variable domain, rest sourced from reference TRBV5-4 and TRBJ2-5, is ETGVTQSPTHLIKTRGQQVTLRCSSQSGHNTVSWYQQALGQGPQFIFQYYREEENGRGNFPPRFSGLQFPNYSSELNVNALELDDSALYLCASSLDRPRTQYFGPGTRLLVL.